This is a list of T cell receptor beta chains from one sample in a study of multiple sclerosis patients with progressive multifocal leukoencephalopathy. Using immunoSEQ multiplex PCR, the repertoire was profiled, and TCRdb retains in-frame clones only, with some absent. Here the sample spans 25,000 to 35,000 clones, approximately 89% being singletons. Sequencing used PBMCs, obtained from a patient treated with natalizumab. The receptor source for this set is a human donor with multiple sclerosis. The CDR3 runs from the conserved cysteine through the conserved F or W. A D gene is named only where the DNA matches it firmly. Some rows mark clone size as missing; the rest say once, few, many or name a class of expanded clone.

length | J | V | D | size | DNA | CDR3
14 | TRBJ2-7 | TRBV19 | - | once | TGTGCCAGTAGTATCTCTAGTGGGGACTACGAGCAGTACTTC | CASSISSGDYEQYF
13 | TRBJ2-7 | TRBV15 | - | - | TGTGCCACCAGCAGGGAACCCACCTACGAGCAGTACTTC | CATSREPTYEQYF
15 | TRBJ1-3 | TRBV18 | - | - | TGTGCCAGCTCACCTTCAGGGGAATCTGGAAACACCATATATTTT | CASSPSGESGNTIYF
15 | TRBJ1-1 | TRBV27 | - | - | TGTGCCAGCAGTTTATCGTATCAGGTGAACACTGAAGCTTTCTTT | CASSLSYQVNTEAFF
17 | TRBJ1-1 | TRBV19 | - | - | TGTGCCAGTAGTATAGTGGGAATGGGCAGAATGAACACTGAAGCTTTCTTT | CASSIVGMGRMNTEAFF
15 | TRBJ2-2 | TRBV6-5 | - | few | TGTGCCAGCAGTTACGGGACGGGGAACACCGGGGAGCTGTTTTTT | CASSYGTGNTGELFF
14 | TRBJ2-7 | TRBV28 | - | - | TGTGCCAGCAGTTCGTTTCCGGGATCCTACGAGCAGTACTTC | CASSSFPGSYEQYF
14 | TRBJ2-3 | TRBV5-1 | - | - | TGCGCCAGCAGCCCAGGGGAAATTGTTAATACGCAGTATTTT | CASSPGEIVNTQYF
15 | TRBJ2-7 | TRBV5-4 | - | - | TGTGCCAGCAGCCTATCCCTAGACAGGCCCTACGAGCAGTACTTC | CASSLSLDRPYEQYF
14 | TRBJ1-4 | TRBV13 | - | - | TGTGCCAGCAGCTTCGAGGGGGGAAATGAAAAACTGTTTTTT | CASSFEGGNEKLFF
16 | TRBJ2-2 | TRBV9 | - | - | TGTGCCAGCAGCGTAAGGGGGAGGGCCATAACCGGGGAGCTGTTTTTT | CASSVRGRAITGELFF
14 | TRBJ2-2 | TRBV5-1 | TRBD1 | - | TGCGCCAGCAGCTGGGACAGCACGGCCGGGGAGCTGTTTTTT | CASSWDSTAGELFF
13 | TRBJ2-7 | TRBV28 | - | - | TGTGCCAGCCGCGGTCAGGCGCCCTGGGGGCAGTACTTC | CASRGQAPWGQYF
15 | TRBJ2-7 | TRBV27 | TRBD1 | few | TGTGCCAGCAGTTCCCCCGGGACAGGGTCCTACGAGCAGTACTTC | CASSSPGTGSYEQYF
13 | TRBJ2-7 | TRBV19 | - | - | TGTGCCAGTAGTATAGGCAAATCCTACGAGCAGTACTTC | CASSIGKSYEQYF
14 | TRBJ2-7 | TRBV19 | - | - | TGTGCCAGTAGTTTTACCGATAGCTCCTACGAGCAGTACTTC | CASSFTDSSYEQYF
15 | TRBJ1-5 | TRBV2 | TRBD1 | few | TGTGCCAGCACCCCACAGGGGGCGAGCAATCAGCCCCAGCATTTT | CASTPQGASNQPQHF
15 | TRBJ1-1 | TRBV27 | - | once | TGTGCCAGCAGTTTGGGGCCCCCCGGCAGGGACGAAGCTTTCTTT | CASSLGPPGRDEAFF
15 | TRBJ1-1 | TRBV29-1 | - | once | TGCAGCGTTGAATCGCCCGGGATTATGAACACTGAAGCTTTCTTT | CSVESPGIMNTEAFF
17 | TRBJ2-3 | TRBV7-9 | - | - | TGTGCCAGCAGCGCCAGGGGTGGTAGGTCCCACACAGATACGCAGTATTTT | CASSARGGRSHTDTQYF
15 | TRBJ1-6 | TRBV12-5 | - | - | TGTGCTAGTGGGGGACCGGGACTCCCTAATTCACCCCTCCACTTT | CASGGPGLPNSPLHF
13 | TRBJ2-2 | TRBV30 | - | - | TGTGCCTGGAGTTTCTTTAACACCGGGGAGCTGTTTTTT | CAWSFFNTGELFF
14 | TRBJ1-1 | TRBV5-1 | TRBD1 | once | TGCGCCAGCAGCTGGGACAGGGTTCGGACTGAAGCTTTCTTT | CASSWDRVRTEAFF
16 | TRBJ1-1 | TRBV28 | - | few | TGTGCCAGCTATAAGGGGGGGCTTTTGGGCAAATACGAAGCTTTCTTT | CASYKGGLLGKYEAFF
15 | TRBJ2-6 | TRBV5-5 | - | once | TGTGCCAGCAGCTCACCCAGCTCTGGGGCCAACGTCCTGACTTTC | CASSSPSSGANVLTF
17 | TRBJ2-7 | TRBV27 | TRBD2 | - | TGTGCCAGCTGGCCTGCCCTTGGCGGGAGCGAGACCTACGAGCAGTACTTC | CASWPALGGSETYEQYF
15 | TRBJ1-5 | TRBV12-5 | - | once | TGTGCTAGTGGTTTGGTAAGCGTGGGGAAACAGCCCCAGCATTTT | CASGLVSVGKQPQHF
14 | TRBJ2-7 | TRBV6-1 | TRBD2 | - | TGTGCCAGCAGTGAAACTAGCGGGAGGTACGAGCAGTACTTC | CASSETSGRYEQYF
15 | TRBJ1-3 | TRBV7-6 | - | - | TGTGCCAGCAGCTCCGGATTAACCTCTGGAAACACCATATATTTT | CASSSGLTSGNTIYF
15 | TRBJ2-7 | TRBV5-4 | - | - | TGTGCCAGCAGCCCGGACCTATCTACCTCCTACGAGCAGTACTTC | CASSPDLSTSYEQYF
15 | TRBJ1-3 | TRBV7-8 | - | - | TGTGCCAGCAGCGCTGACTTACTCTCTGGAAACACCATATATTTT | CASSADLLSGNTIYF
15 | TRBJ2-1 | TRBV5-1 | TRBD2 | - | TGCGCCAGCAGCTCTAGCGGGAGCTCCTACAATGAGCAGTTCTTC | CASSSSGSSYNEQFF
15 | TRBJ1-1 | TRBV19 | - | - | TGTGCCAGTAGTATTCGAGGTACAGGGATTTCTGAAGCTTTCTTT | CASSIRGTGISEAFF
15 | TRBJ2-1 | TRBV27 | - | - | TGTGCCAGCAGTTTAGTGGGGAGCTCCTACAATGAGCAGTTCTTC | CASSLVGSSYNEQFF
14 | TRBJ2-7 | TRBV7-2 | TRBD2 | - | TGTGCCAGCAGCTCGGGGGGAAGCTCCTACGAGCAGTACTTC | CASSSGGSSYEQYF
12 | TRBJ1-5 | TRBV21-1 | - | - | TGTGCCAGCAGCAAAAGCTGGCAGCCCCAGCATTTT | CASSKSWQPQHF
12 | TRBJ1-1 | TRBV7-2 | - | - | TGTGCCAGCAGCTTATTCCGCCGGGAAGCTTTCTTT | CASSLFRREAFF
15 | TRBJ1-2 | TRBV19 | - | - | TGTGCCACCCGGACCGGGACCCTGGGGGACTATGGCTACACCTTC | CATRTGTLGDYGYTF
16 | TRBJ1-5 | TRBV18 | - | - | TGTGCCAGCTCACCGGACGGACCGGGTAGCAATCAGCCCCAGCATTTT | CASSPDGPGSNQPQHF
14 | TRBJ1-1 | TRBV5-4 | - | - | TGTGCCAGCAGCGCCCAGGGGCGGAACACTGAAGCTTTCTTT | CASSAQGRNTEAFF